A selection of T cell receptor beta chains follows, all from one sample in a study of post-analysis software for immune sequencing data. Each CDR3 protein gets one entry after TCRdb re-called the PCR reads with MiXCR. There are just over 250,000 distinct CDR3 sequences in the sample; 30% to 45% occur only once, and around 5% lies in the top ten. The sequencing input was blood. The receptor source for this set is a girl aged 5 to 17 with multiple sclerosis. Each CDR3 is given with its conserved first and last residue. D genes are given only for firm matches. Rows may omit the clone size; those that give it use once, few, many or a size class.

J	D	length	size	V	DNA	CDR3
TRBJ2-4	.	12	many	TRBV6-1	TGTGCCAGCAGTGTAATCGGTCGGGATCAGTACTTC	CASSVIGRDQYF
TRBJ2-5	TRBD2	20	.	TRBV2	TGTGCCAGCAGTGACTTCGGGACTAGCGGGACTCTTCGCCTACAAGAGACCCAGTACTTC	CASSDFGTSGTLRLQETQYF
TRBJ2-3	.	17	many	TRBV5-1	TGCGCCAGCAGCTCGTCAACCGCTCTAGCGTCAGGAGATACGCAGTATTTT	CASSSSTALASGDTQYF
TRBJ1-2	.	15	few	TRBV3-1	TGTGCCAGCAGCCAGGTGGGGCATGCTAACTATGGCTACACCTTC	CASSQVGHANYGYTF
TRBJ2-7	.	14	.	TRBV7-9	TGTGCCAGCAGCTCATCGACTGTGACCTACGAGCAGTACTTC	CASSSSTVTYEQYF
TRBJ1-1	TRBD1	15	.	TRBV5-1	TGCGCCAGCGGGACAGGGGGCACCTTGAACACTGAAGCTTTCTTT	CASGTGGTLNTEAFF
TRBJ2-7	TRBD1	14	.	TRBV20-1	TGCAGGGGACAGGGGGCGGGATTCTCCCACGAGCAGTACTTC	CRGQGAGFSHEQYF
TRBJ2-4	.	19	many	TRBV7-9	TGTGCCAGCAGCCCACCCCAGCAGGTGGCATGGTTCTATGGGAACATTCAGTACTTC	CASSPPQQVAWFYGNIQYF
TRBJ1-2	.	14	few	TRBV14	TGTGCCAGCAGCCAAGGGCGGGGGCGTGATGGCTACACCTTC	CASSQGRGRDGYTF
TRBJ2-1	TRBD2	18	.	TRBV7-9	TGTGCCAGCAGCCGCGGGGGGGCCATCCCCCCCCGATCACCCGAGCAGTTCTTC	CASSRGGAIPPRSPEQFF
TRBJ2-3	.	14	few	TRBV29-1	TGCAGCGCGAGTAACAGGGTATCCACAGATACGCAGTATTTT	CSASNRVSTDTQYF
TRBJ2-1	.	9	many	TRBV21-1	TGTGCCAGCAGCAACGGGCGGTTCTTC	CASSNGRFF
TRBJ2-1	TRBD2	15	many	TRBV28	TGTGCCAGCAGTTTAGGAGCTAGCGGGGGGAATGAGCAGTTCTTC	CASSLGASGGNEQFF
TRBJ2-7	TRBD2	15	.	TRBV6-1	TGTGCCAGCAGTGGACGAGCGGGAGGTGTCTGCGAGCAGTACTTC	CASSGRAGGVCEQYF
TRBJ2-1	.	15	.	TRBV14	TGTGCCAGCAGCCCCCTGCGGACCCCAGATAATGAGCAGTTCTTC	CASSPLRTPDNEQFF
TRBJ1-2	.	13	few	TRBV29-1	TGCAGCGTTGGGCTTGGCTGGGGCCATGGCTACACCTTC	CSVGLGWGHGYTF
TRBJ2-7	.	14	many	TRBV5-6	TGTGCCAGCAGCTCCCGGGACAACTTATACGAGCAGTACTTC	CASSSRDNLYEQYF
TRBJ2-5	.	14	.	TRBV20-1	TGCAGTGCTAGAGAATTGGGACGACAAGAGACCCAGTACTTC	CSARELGRQETQYF
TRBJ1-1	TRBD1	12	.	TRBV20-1	TGCAGTGGGGACAGGCCCTACACTGAAGCTTTCTTT	CSGDRPYTEAFF
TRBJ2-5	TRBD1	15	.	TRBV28	TGTGCCAGCAGTCCTCAGGCAGGGGGTGGGGTGACCCAGTACTTC	CASSPQAGGGVTQYF
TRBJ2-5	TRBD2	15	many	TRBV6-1	TGTGCCAGCAGTGAAGCGCTAGCGGGAGTAGAGACCCAGTACTTC	CASSEALAGVETQYF
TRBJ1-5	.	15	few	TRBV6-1	TGTGCCAGCAGTGAAGTTAGCAGGGAGGGTCAGCCCCAGCATTTT	CASSEVSREGQPQHF
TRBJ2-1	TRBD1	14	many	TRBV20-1	TGCAGTGCTAGAATACTAGACAGGGCAAATGAGCAGTTCTTC	CSARILDRANEQFF
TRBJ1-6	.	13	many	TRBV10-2	TGCGCTAGCCAACAGGGCTATAATTCACCCCTCCACTTT	CASQQGYNSPLHF
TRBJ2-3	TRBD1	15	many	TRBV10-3	TGTGCCATCAGTGAGCACCGACAGGGGGCCAATACGCAGTATTTT	CAISEHRQGANTQYF
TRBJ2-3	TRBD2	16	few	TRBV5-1	TGCGCCAGCAGCTTGGAGGCTAGCGGGAACGCAGATACGCAGTATTTT	CASSLEASGNADTQYF
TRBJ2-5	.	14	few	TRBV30	TGTACCTGGAGTGGGCCTCCCGGCCCAGAGACCCAGTACTTC	CTWSGPPGPETQYF
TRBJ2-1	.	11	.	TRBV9	TGTGCCAGCAGCGACCTCAATGAGCAGTTCTTC	CASSDLNEQFF
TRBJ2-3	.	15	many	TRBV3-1	TGTGCCAGCAGCCGGCGGTCGGCGTTCGGTGATACGCAGTATTTT	CASSRRSAFGDTQYF
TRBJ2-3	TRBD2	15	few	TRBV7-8	TGTGCCAGCAGCTCTCGACTAGCGGTTACAGATACGCAGTATTTT	CASSSRLAVTDTQYF
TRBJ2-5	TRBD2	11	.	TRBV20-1	TGCAGTGGAACGGGGGGTTACGGGCAGTACTTC	CSGTGGYGQYF
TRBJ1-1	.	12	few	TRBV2	TGTGCCAGCAGCCCCGGGACAAAAAGGGCTTTCTTT	CASSPGTKRAFF
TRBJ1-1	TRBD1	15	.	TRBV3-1	TGTGCCAGCAGCCCAACAGGGGGGGGCGGTACTGAAGCTTTCTTT	CASSPTGGGGTEAFF